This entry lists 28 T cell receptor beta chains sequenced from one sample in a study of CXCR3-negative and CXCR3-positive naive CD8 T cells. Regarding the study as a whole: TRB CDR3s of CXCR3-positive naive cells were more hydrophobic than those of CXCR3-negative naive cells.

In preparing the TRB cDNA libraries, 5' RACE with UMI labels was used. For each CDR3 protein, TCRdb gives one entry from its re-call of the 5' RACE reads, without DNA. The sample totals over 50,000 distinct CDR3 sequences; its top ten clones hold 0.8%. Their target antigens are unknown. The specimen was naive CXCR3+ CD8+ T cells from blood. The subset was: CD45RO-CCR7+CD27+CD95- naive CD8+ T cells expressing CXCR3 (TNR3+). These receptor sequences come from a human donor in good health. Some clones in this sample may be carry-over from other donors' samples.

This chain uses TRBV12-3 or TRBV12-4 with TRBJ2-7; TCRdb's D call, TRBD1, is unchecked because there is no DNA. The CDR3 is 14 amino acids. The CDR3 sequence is CASSSSGGADEQYF.

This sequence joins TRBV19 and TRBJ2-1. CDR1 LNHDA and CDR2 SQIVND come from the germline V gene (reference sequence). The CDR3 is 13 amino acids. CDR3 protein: CASSMTISQEQFF. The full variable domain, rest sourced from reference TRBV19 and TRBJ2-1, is DGGITQSPKYLFRKEGQNVTLSCEQNLNHDAMYWYRQDPGQGLRLIYYSQIVNDFQKGDIAEGYSVSREKKESFPLTVTSAQKNPTAFYLCASSMTISQEQFFGPGTRLTVL.

CDR3 region: CATSGTPVFPPDGYTF. This sequence joins TRBV24-1 and TRBJ1-2. This CDR3 region has 16 residues. The V gene's germline CDR1 is KGHDR and CDR2 SFDVKD.

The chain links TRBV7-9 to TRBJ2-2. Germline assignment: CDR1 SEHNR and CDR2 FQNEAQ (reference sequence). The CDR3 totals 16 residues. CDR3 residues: CASSLLGRLNTGELFF.

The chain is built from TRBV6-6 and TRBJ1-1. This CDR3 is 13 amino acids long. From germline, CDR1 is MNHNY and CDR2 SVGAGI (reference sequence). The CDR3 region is CASSSYPNTEAFF.

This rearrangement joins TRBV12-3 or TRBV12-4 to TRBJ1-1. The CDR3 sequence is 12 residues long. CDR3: CASPPTSPEAFF.

The CDR3 loop is CASSQIGNEQFF. The chain couples TRBV4-1 to TRBJ2-1. Germline lookup yields CDR1 MGHRA and CDR2 YSYEKL. The CDR3 contains 12 residues.

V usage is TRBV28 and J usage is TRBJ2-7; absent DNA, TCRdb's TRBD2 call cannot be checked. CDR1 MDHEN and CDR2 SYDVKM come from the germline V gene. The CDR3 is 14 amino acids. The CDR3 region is CASSVSGGGYEQYF.

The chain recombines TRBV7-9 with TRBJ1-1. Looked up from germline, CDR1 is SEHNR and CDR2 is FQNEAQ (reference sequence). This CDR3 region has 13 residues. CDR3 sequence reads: CASSLMANTEAFF.

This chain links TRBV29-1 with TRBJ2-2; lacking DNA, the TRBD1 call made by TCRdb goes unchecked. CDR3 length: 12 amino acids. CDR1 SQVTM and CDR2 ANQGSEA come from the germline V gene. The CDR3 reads CSVERGPGELFF.

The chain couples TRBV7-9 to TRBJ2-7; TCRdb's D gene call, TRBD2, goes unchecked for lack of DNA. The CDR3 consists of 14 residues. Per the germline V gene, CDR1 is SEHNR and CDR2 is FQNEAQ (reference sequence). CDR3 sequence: CASRLGRGIDEQYF.

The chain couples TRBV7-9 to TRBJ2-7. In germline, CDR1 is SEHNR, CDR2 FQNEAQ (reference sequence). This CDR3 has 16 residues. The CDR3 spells CASSLIPNKHAYEQYF.

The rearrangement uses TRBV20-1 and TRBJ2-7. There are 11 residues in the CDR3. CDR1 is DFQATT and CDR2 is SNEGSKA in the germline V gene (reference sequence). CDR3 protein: CSARGYYEQYF.

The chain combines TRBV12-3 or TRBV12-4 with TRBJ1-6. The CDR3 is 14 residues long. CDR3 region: CASSSGLYNSPLHF.

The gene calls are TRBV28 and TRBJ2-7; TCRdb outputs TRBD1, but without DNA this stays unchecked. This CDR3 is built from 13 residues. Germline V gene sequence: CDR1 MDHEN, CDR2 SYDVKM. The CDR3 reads CASSLLPGYEQYF.

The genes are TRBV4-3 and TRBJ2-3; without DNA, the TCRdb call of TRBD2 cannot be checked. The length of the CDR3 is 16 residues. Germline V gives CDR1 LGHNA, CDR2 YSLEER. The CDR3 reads CASSALLAGNTDTQYF.

CDR3 region: CASSYLGSASGELFF. The V and J genes are TRBV6-2 or TRBV6-3 and TRBJ2-2. This CDR3 contains 15 residues. Germline lookup yields CDR1 MNHEY and CDR2 SVGEGT.

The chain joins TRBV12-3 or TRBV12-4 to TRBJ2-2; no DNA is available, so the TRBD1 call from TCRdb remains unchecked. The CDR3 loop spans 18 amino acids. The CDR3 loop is CASRTPGNHLPNTGELFF.

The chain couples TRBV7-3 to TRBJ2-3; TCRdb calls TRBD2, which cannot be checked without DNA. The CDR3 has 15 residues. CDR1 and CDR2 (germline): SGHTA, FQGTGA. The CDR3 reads CASSSAGGPPDTQYF.

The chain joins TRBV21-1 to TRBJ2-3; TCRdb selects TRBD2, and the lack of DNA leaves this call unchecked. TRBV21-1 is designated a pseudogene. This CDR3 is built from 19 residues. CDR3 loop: CASSKDDRGGPSHTDTQYF.

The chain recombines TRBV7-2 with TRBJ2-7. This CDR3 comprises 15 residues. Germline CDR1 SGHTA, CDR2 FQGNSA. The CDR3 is CASSLHPGIAYEQYF.

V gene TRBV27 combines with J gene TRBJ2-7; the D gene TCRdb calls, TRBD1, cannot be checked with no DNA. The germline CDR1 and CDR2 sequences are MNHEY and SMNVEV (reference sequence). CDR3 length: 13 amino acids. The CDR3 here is CASTAPGGPEQYF.

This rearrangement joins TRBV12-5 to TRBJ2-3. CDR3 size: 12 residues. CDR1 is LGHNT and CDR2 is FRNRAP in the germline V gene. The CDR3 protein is CASGLPRDTQYF.

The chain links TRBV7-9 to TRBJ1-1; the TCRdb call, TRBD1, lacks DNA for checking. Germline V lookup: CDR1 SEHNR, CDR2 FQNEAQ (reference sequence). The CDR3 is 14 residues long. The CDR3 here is CASSLGAMNTEAFF.

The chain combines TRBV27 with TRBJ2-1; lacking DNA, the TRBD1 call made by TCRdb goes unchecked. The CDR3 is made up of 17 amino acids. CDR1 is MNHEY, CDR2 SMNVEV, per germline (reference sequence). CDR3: CASSLFGGDSSYNEQFF.

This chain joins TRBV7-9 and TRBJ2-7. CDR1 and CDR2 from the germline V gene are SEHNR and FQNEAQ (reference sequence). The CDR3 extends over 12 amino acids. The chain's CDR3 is CASSPAAYEQYF.

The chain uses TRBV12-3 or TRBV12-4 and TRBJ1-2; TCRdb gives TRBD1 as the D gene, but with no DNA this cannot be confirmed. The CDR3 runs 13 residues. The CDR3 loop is CASRHRENYGYTF.

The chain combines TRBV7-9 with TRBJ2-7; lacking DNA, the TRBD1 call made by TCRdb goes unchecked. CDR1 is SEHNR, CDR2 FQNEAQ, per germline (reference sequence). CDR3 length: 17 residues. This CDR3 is CASSLFIGQGISYEQYF.